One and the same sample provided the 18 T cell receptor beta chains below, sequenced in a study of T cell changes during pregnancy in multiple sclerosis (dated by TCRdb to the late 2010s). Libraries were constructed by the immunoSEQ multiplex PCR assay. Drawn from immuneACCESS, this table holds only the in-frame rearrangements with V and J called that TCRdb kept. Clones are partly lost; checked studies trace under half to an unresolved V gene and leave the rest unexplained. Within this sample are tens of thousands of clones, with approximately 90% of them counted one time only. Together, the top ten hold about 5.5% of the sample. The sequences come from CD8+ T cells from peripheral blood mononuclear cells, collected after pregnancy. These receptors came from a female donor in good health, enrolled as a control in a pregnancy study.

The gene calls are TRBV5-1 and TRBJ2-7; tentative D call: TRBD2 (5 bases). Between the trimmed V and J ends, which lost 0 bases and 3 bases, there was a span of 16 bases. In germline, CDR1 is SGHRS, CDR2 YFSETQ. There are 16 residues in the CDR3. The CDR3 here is CASSLGQSGTYYEQYF. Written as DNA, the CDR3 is TGCGCCAGCAGCTTGGGTCAAAGCGGCACCTACTACGAGCAGTACTTC. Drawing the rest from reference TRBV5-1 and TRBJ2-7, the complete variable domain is KAGVTQTPRYLIKTRGQQVTLSCSPISGHRSVSWYQQTPGQGLQFLFEYFSETQRNKGNFPGRFSGRQFSNSRSEMNVSTLELGDSALYLCASSLGQSGTYYEQYFGPGTRLTVT.

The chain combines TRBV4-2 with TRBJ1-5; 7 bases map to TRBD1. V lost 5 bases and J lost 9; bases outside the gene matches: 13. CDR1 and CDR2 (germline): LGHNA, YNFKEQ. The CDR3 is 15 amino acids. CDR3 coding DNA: TGTGCCAGCAGCGAGAAGGAGGAGGGGGCATGGCCCCAGCATTTT. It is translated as CASSEKEEGAWPQHF.

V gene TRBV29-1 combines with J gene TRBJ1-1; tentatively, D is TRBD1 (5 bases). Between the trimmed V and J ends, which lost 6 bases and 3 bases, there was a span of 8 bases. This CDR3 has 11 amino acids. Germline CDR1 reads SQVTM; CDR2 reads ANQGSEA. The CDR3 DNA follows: TGCAGCGTCGGGGGGGACACTGAAGCTTTCTTT. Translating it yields CSVGGDTEAFF.

The CDR3 spells CASSFGRSSYNSPLHF. The CDR3 DNA reads TGTGCCAGCAGCTTTGGTCGGAGCTCCTATAATTCACCCCTCCACTTT. V is TRBV7-2 and J is TRBJ1-6; no clear D. The germline gives CDR1 SGHTA, CDR2 FQGNSA. This CDR3 region has 16 residues. V was shortened by 3 bases and J by 0 bases, with 9 bases between the two germline ends.

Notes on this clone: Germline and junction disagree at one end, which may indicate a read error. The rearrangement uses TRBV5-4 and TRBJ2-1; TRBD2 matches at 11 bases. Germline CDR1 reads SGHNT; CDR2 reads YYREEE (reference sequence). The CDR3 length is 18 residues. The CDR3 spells CASSLVGRGTSGYNQQFF. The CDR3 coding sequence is TGTGCCAGCAGCTTGGTCGGTCGCGGGACTAGCGGTTACAATCAGCAGTTCTTC.

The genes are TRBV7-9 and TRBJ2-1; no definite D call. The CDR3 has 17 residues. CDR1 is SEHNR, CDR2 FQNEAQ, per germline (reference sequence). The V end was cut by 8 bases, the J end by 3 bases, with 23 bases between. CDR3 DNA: TGTGCCAGCCGACGTCCCGGGTCCGGGTCCATCTACAATGAGCAGTTCTTC. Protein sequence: CASRRPGSGSIYNEQFF.

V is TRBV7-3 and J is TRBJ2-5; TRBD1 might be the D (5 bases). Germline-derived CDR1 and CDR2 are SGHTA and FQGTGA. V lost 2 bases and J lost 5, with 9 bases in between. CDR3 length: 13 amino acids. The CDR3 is CASSLAKGETQYF. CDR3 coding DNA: TGTGCCAGCAGCTTAGCCAAGGGGGAGACCCAGTACTTC.

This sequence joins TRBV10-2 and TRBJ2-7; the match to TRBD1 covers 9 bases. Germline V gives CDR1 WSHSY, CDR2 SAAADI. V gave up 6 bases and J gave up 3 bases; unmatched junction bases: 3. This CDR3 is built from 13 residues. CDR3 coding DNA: TGCGCCAGCAGCGGGACAGGGTACTACGAGCAGTACTTC. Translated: CASSGTGYYEQYF.

The DNA for the CDR3 is TGTGCTAGTGGGTTCCTACAGGGTTCGGGGTCCGGGGAGCTGTTTTTT. Amino acids: CASGFLQGSGSGELFF. The rearrangement joins TRBV12-5 to TRBJ2-2, with D perhaps matching TRBD1 (6 bases). The CDR3 totals 16 residues. V shed 6 bases and J shed 6 bases, with 20 bases lying between them. CDR1 and CDR2 (germline): LGHNT, FRNRAP.

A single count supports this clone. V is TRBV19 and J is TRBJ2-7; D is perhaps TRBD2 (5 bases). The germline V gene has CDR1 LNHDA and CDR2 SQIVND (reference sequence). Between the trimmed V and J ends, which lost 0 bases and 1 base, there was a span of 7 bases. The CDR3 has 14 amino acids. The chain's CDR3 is CASSIEGDSYEQYF. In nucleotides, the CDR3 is TGTGCCAGTAGTATAGAGGGAGATTCCTACGAGCAGTACTTC. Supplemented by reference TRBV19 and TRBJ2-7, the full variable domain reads DGGITQSPKYLFRKEGQNVTLSCEQNLNHDAMYWYRQDPGQGLRLIYYSQIVNDFQKGDIAEGYSVSREKKESFPLTVTSAQKNPTAFYLCASSIEGDSYEQYFGPGTRLTVT.

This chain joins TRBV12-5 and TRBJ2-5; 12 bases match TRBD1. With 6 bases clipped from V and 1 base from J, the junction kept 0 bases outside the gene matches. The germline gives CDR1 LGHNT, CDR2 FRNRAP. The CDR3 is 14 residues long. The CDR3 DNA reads TGTGCTAGTGGGGGACAGGGGGCCCAAGAGACCCAGTACTTC. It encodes CASGGQGAQETQYF.

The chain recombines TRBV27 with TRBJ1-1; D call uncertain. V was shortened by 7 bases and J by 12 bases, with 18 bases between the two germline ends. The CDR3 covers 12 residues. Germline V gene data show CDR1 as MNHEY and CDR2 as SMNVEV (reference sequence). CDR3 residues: CASIATSGDSFF. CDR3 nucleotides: TGTGCCAGCATAGCGACAAGTGGAGATTCTTTCTTT.

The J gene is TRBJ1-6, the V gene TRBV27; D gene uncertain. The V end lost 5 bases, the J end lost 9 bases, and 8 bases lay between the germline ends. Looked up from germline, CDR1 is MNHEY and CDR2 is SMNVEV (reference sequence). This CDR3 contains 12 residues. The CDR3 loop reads CASSPKSSPLHF. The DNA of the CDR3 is TGTGCCAGCAGTCCCAAGAGTTCACCCCTCCACTTT.

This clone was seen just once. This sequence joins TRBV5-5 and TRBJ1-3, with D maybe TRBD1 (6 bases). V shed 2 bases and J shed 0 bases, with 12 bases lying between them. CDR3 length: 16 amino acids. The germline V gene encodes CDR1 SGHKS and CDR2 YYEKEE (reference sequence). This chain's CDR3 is CASSFQGLFSGNTIYF. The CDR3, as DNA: TGTGCCAGCAGCTTTCAGGGGCTTTTCTCTGGAAACACCATATATTTT. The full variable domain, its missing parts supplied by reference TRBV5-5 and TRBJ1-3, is DAGVTQSPTHLIKTRGQQVTLRCSPISGHKSVSWYQQVLGQGPQFIFQYYEKEERGRGNFPDRFSARQFPNYSSELNVNALLLGDSALYLCASSFQGLFSGNTIYFGEGSWLTVV.

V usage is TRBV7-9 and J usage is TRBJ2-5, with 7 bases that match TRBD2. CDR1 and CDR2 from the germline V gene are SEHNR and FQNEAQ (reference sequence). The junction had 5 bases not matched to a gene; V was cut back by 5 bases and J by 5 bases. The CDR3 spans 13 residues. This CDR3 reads CASSGREAETQYF. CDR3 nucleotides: TGTGCCAGCAGCGGACGGGAGGCGGAGACCCAGTACTTC.

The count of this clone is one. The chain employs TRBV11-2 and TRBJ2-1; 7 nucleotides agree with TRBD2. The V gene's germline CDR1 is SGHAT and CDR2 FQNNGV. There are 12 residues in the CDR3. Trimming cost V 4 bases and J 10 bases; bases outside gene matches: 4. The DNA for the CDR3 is TGTGCCAGCAGCTGGGGGGGAAACGAGCAGTTCTTC. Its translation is CASSWGGNEQFF.

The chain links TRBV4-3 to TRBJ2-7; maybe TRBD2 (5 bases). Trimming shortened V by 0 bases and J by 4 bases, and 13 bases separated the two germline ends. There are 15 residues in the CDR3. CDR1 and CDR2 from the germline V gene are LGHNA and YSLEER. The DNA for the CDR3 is TGCGCCAGCAGCCAAGATACGGGAAGCCGATACGAGCAGTACTTC. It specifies CASSQDTGSRYEQYF.

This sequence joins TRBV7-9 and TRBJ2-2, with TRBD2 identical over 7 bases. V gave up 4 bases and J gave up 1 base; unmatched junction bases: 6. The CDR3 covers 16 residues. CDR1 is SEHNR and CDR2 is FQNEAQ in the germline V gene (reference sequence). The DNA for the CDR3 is TGTGCCAGCAGCTGGCCTAGCGGCTTGAACACCGGGGAGCTGTTTTTT. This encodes CASSWPSGLNTGELFF.